This is a list of T cell receptor beta chains from one sample in a study of cytomegalovirus exposure and HLA in healthy donors. The method was immunoSEQ multiplex PCR; TCRdb's version includes in-frame clones alone and lacks a portion of them. Of a few hundred thousand clones in the sample, over 70% are singletons; the top ten hold 2.7%. The specimen sequenced was PBMCs. Source of these receptors: a woman aged 55 to 70 in good health and CMV-seropositive. Both conserved end residues are part of each CDR3. The D gene is left open where the match is weak. Size values are once, few and many counts, or a class for expanded clones, and some rows have none.

NA TRBJ1-6 NA TRBV6-1 CASSDQDNSPLHF TGTGCCAGCAGTGATCAGGATAATTCACCCCTCCACTTT
NA TRBJ2-2 NA TRBV9 CASSVGGGGGNTGELFF TGTGCCAGCAGCGTAGGAGGCGGGGGCGGGAACACCGGGGAGCTGTTTTTT
TRBD2 TRBJ2-6 NA TRBV5-1 CASSVGLAGMASGANVLTF TGCGCCAGCAGCGTCGGACTAGCGGGTATGGCCTCTGGGGCCAACGTCCTGACTTTC
TRBD1 TRBJ2-7 once TRBV10-1 CASSEGQELNEQYF TGCGCCAGCAGTGAGGGACAGGAGTTGAACGAGCAGTACTTC
NA TRBJ2-2 NA TRBV2 CASSGGGARAGELFF TGTGCCAGCAGTGGGGGAGGAGCGCGTGCCGGGGAGCTGTTTTTT
NA TRBJ2-2 NA TRBV6-1 CASYRPNTGELFF TGTGCCAGCTACAGGCCGAACACCGGGGAGCTGTTTTTT
TRBD2 TRBJ2-1 NA TRBV5-1 CASSLAPSGRPGNEQFF TGCGCCAGCAGCTTGGCCCCTAGCGGGAGGCCGGGGAATGAGCAGTTCTTC
TRBD2 TRBJ2-7 NA TRBV6-1 CASSEARLADYEQYF TGTGCCAGCAGTGAAGCGCGACTAGCGGACTACGAGCAGTACTTC
TRBD1 TRBJ1-1 NA TRBV30 CAWQKTGGNTEAFF TGTGCCTGGCAAAAAACAGGGGGCAACACTGAAGCTTTCTTT
TRBD1 TRBJ2-7 few TRBV7-8 CASSGGTGAYEQYF TGTGCCAGCAGCGGGGGGACAGGAGCCTACGAGCAGTACTTC
TRBD1 TRBJ1-2 NA TRBV5-5 CASSLARSPRQGQGGYTF TGTGCCAGCAGCTTGGCTCGATCTCCCAGACAGGGCCAGGGAGGCTACACCTTC
NA TRBJ2-6 few TRBV18 CASSRGGSGANVLTF TGTGCCAGCTCACGAGGGGGAAGTGGGGCCAACGTCCTGACTTTC
NA TRBJ1-2 NA TRBV2 CASSERDRNYGYTF TGTGCCAGCAGTGAACGGGATCGGAACTATGGCTACACCTTC